These 28 T cell receptor beta chains share one sample of origin, sequenced in a study of cytomegalovirus exposure and HLA in healthy donors. PCR was performed using 60 Vbeta and 13 Jbeta primers. The assay was immunoSEQ multiplex PCR, and TCRdb's table has in-frame clones only and misses some. The table includes nearly 200,000 clones, 70% to 80% detected once. The specimen sequenced was PBMCs. All receptors come from a male donor in good health and CMV-seropositive.

CDR3 sequence (DNA): TGTGCCAGCTCACCACATTTTGACAGGGGCACTGAAGCTTTCTTT. It is translated as CASSPHFDRGTEAFF. The gene calls are TRBV18 and TRBJ1-1, with 8 bases identical to TRBD1. Germline loops: CDR1 KGHSH, CDR2 LQKENI. V dropped 1 base and J dropped 4; count of bases not matched to a gene: 5. The length of the CDR3 is 15 residues.

This rearrangement joins TRBV5-1 to TRBJ2-5; 9 bases align to TRBD1. The CDR3 spans 14 residues. Trimming took 4 bases from V and 2 from J; bases not matched to a gene: 3. Germline values: CDR1 SGHRS, CDR2 YFSETQ. The CDR3 loop is CASSRGQGQETQYF. CDR3 in DNA: TGCGCCAGCAGCCGGGGACAGGGACAAGAGACCCAGTACTTC. Using reference TRBV5-1 and TRBJ2-5 for the parts outside the CDR3, the full variable domain is KAGVTQTPRYLIKTRGQQVTLSCSPISGHRSVSWYQQTPGQGLQFLFEYFSETQRNKGNFPGRFSGRQFSNSRSEMNVSTLELGDSALYLCASSRGQGQETQYFGPGTRLLVL.

The chain employs TRBV19 and TRBJ2-1; no clear D. Between the trimmed V and J ends, which lost 3 bases and 1 base, there was a span of 13 bases. This CDR3 contains 16 residues. Germline V lookup: CDR1 LNHDA, CDR2 SQIVND (reference sequence). The CDR3 region is CASSIFRSVSYNEQFF. CDR3 coding DNA: TGTGCCAGTAGTATTTTCCGGAGCGTGTCCTACAATGAGCAGTTCTTC.

The chain couples TRBV5-4 to TRBJ2-5; weak D call: TRBD2 (6 bases). With the DNA end fitting TRBJ2-7 better, the J assignment may be wrong. Germline loops: CDR1 SGHNT, CDR2 YYREEE (reference sequence). This CDR3 contains 15 residues. This chain's CDR3 is CASSLSRGNSYEQYF. In DNA, the CDR3 is TGTGCCAGCAGCCTCTCTCGGGGGAACTCCTACGAGCAGTACTTC.

This chain joins TRBV6-1 and TRBJ1-2, with TRBD1 matching over 7 bases. From germline, CDR1 is MNHNS and CDR2 SASEGT. This CDR3 has 13 residues. Germline trimming cut 6 bases from V and 4 bases from J; bases unmatched to any gene: 5. The CDR3 DNA follows: TGTGCCAGCAGCTCGGGACAGTCCTATGGCTACACCTTC. Translated: CASSSGQSYGYTF.

V gene TRBV7-2 combines with J gene TRBJ1-3; TRBD1 might be the D (5 bases). The V end was cut by 2 bases, the J end by 0 bases, with 11 bases between. CDR1 SGHTA and CDR2 FQGNSA come from the germline V gene. The CDR3 sequence is 16 residues long. CDR3 sequence: CASSLNGGTSGNTIYF. CDR3 DNA: TGTGCCAGCAGCTTAAACGGGGGAACCTCTGGAAACACCATATATTTT.

The gene calls are TRBV7-2 and TRBJ1-5; D uncertain. The CDR3 loop spans 14 amino acids. Trimming left V 5 bases short and J 1 base short, with 9 bases between. Germline values: CDR1 SGHTA, CDR2 FQGNSA. Here the CDR3 DNA reads TGTGCCAGCAGCCCCCTAACGAGCAATCAGCCCCAGCATTTT. It specifies CASSPLTSNQPQHF.

The V gene is TRBV4-2, the J gene TRBJ2-1, with 9 positions matching TRBD2. Germline V gene data show CDR1 as LGHNA and CDR2 as YNFKEQ. Trimming cost V 3 bases and J 3 bases; bases outside gene matches: 9. The length of the CDR3 is 17 residues. CDR3 loop: CASSQFSAGGHYNEQFF. CDR3 in DNA: TGTGCCAGCAGCCAGTTTTCGGCGGGGGGGCACTACAATGAGCAGTTCTTC.

This chain links TRBV6-5 with TRBJ2-7, with 8 positions matching TRBD1. CDR3 length: 15 amino acids. V was pared by 4 bases and J by 6 bases, with 11 bases of the junction left unmatched. Per germline, CDR1 MNHEY and CDR2 SVGAGI. CDR3 loop: CASSCGQGARSEQYF. The CDR3 nucleotides are TGTGCCAGCAGTTGCGGGCAGGGGGCGAGGAGCGAGCAGTACTTC.

In DNA, the CDR3 is TGCGCCAGCAGCTCTCCCGGTCGGACGGGGGTGGAGACCCAGTACTTC. Its translation is CASSSPGRTGVETQYF. The genes are TRBV4-1 and TRBJ2-5, with TRBD2 as a possible D gene (6 bases). Germline CDR1 and CDR2: MGHRA and YSYEKL. The CDR3 is 16 residues long. Trimming shortened V by 5 bases and J by 5 bases, and 21 bases separated the two germline ends.

This clone has a handful of counts. The chain employs TRBV14 and TRBJ2-7; D perhaps matches TRBD2 (5 bases). The V and J ends lost 5 bases and 0 bases respectively, with 14 bases between them. This CDR3 is built from 15 residues. Germline V lookup: CDR1 SGHDN, CDR2 FVKESK. This CDR3 is CASSSQVGSSYEQYF. The CDR3 coding sequence is TGTGCCAGCAGCTCCCAGGTGGGGAGCTCCTACGAGCAGTACTTC.

This clone appeared once. The rearrangement joins TRBV4-1 to TRBJ1-5; TRBD1 is a possible D gene (6 bases). CDR1 and CDR2 from the germline V gene are MGHRA and YSYEKL. V was shortened by 3 bases and J by 3 bases, with 15 bases between the two germline ends. The CDR3 length is 16 residues. CDR3 region: CASSHTPTGFNQPQHF. CDR3 nucleotides: TGCGCCAGCAGCCATACTCCGACAGGTTTCAATCAGCCCCAGCATTTT.

CDR3 sequence reads: CASRRDRSNQPQHF. CDR3 in DNA: TGTGCCAGCAGGCGGGACAGGTCTAATCAGCCCCAGCATTTT. The chain recombines TRBV2 with TRBJ1-5; 8 bases agree with TRBD1. J was trimmed by 4 bases and V by 6 bases; bases with no gene match: 5. The germline V gene encodes CDR1 SNHLY and CDR2 FYNNEI. This CDR3 has 14 amino acids.

The chain couples TRBV4-3 to TRBJ2-1, with 9 nucleotides matching TRBD2. The CDR3 has 16 amino acids. CDR1 and CDR2 from the germline V gene are LGHNA and YSLEER. Trimming removed 2 bases from V and 8 bases from J; junction bases left unmatched: 10. The CDR3 loop reads CASSQMAGGPGHEQFF. As DNA, the CDR3 is TGCGCCAGCAGCCAAATGGCGGGGGGGCCGGGTCATGAGCAGTTCTTC.

This clone has just a few counts. This sequence joins TRBV5-3 and TRBJ2-7, with 7 positions matching TRBD2. TRBV5-3 is sorted into the ORF group, with uncertain function. After removal of 3 bases from V and 9 bases from J, the junction contained 12 bases not matched to a gene. This CDR3 comprises 14 residues. CDR3 nucleotides: TGTGCCAGAAGCTCGGGCGGGGGACCCGGTGCGCAGTACTTC. This gives the protein CARSSGGGPGAQYF.

This clone was seen a few times. This chain connects TRBV7-9 to TRBJ1-3, with D tentatively TRBD1 (6 bases). Germline assignment: CDR1 SEHNR and CDR2 FQNEAQ (reference sequence). V lost 4 bases to trimming and J lost 8 bases, with 15 bases between them. This CDR3 spans 14 amino acids. Here the CDR3 DNA reads TGTGCCAGCAGCTATGGGACAAGAGGAGACACCATATATTTT. As protein: CASSYGTRGDTIYF.

The V gene is TRBV27, the J gene TRBJ2-1, with 10 bases that match TRBD2. The germline gives CDR1 MNHEY, CDR2 SMNVEV (reference sequence). The CDR3 contains 15 residues. After removal of 5 bases from V and 6 bases from J, the junction contained 7 bases not matched to a gene. CDR3 DNA sequence: TGTGCCAGCAGTCCCACCAGGACTAGCGGCAATGAGCAGTTCTTC. The encoded protein is CASSPTRTSGNEQFF.

A single count supports this clone. V and J are TRBV27 and TRBJ1-2, with TRBD1 matching over 8 bases. The V gene end was trimmed by 5 bases and the J gene end by 0 bases; junction bases not matched to a gene: 2. The germline CDR1 and CDR2 sequences are MNHEY and SMNVEV (reference sequence). The CDR3 spans 14 residues. CDR3 residues: CASSPDRANYGYTF. The DNA for the CDR3 is TGTGCCAGCAGTCCGGACAGGGCTAACTATGGCTACACCTTC.

This clone was seen a handful of times. This chain connects TRBV6-5 to TRBJ2-7; D not certain. V lost 3 bases, J lost 7 bases, and 10 bases lay in between. Germline-derived CDR1 and CDR2 are MNHEY and SVGAGI. The CDR3 covers 12 residues. CDR3 sequence reads: CASSYPTGEQYF. CDR3 nucleotides: TGTGCCAGCAGTTATCCCACCGGGGAGCAGTACTTC.

The J gene is TRBJ2-2, the V gene TRBV5-5; no clear D. Trimming removed 2 bases from V and 5 bases from J, with 13 bases in between. This CDR3 contains 15 residues. From germline, CDR1 is SGHKS and CDR2 YYEKEE (reference sequence). CDR3 bases: TGTGCCAGCAGCTTAAGCAGGTTCAGTACCGGGGAGCTGTTTTTT. Translated, it gives CASSLSRFSTGELFF.

The chain joins TRBV11-2 to TRBJ2-3; 13 bases line up with TRBD2. CDR3 size: 16 residues. Trimming at V came to 2 bases and at J to 3 bases, leaving 2 bases not matched to a gene. Germline V gene lookup returns CDR1 SGHAT and CDR2 FQNNGV. The CDR3 nucleotides read TGTGCCAGCAGCTTAACTAGCGGGGGGGCTACAGATACGCAGTATTTT. Encoded protein: CASSLTSGGATDTQYF.

This rearrangement joins TRBV7-2 to TRBJ2-5, with 9 positions matching TRBD2. Trimming at V came to 3 bases and at J to 5 bases, leaving 7 bases not matched to a gene. Germline values: CDR1 SGHTA, CDR2 FQGNSA. This CDR3 spans 15 amino acids. CDR3 protein: CASSLRTSVQETQYF. CDR3 coding DNA: TGTGCCAGCAGCTTGAGGACTAGCGTCCAGGAGACCCAGTACTTC. Full variable domain (remainder filled in from reference TRBV7-2 and TRBJ2-5): GAGVSQSPSNKVTEKGKDVELRCDPISGHTALYWYRQSLGQGLEFLIYFQGNSAPDKSGLPSDRFSAERTGGSVSTLTIQRTQQEDSAVYLCASSLRTSVQETQYFGPGTRLLVL.

The gene calls are TRBV11-3 and TRBJ2-1; 9 bases match TRBD1. Looked up from germline, CDR1 is SGHNT and CDR2 is YENEEA. V trimming: 2 bases; J trimming: 2 bases; junction bases outside the gene matches: 4. CDR3 length: 16 amino acids. The CDR3 is CASSLRGQGPYNEQFF. In DNA form, the CDR3 reads TGTGCCAGCAGCTTACGAGGACAGGGGCCCTACAATGAGCAGTTCTTC.

V usage is TRBV6-5 and J usage is TRBJ2-7; 8 bases align to TRBD1. V was pared by 5 bases and J by 2 bases, with 5 bases of the junction left unmatched. The CDR3 runs to 14 residues. The germline V gene encodes CDR1 MNHEY and CDR2 SVGAGI. CDR3 in amino acids: CASSPGRGPYEQYF. DNA of the CDR3: TGTGCCAGCAGTCCGGGCAGGGGGCCCTACGAGCAGTACTTC.

The J gene is TRBJ1-5, the V gene TRBV19; TRBD1 matches at 9 bases. This CDR3 has 17 amino acids. Germline trimming cut 2 bases from V and 6 bases from J; bases unmatched to any gene: 11. Germline CDR1 is LNHDA and CDR2 is SQIVND (reference sequence). The CDR3 coding sequence is TGTGCCAGTAGTATACTCAACAGGGGGCAGGCGGGTCAGCCCCAGCATTTT. It codes for CASSILNRGQAGQPQHF.

The chain links TRBV18 to TRBJ2-5; D might be TRBD1 (5 bases). Per germline, CDR1 KGHSH and CDR2 LQKENI. This CDR3 contains 13 residues. V was shortened by 6 bases and J by 4 bases, with 12 bases between the two germline ends. CDR3 nucleotide sequence: TGTGCCAGCTCTCCAAGGCAGGGAGAGACCCAGTACTTC. Its translation is CASSPRQGETQYF. Complete variable domain (other parts from reference TRBV18 and TRBJ2-5): NAGVMQNPRHLVRRRGQEARLRCSPMKGHSHVYWYRQLPEEGLKFMVYLQKENIIDESGMPKERFSAEFPKEGPSILRIQQVVRGDSAAYFCASSPRQGETQYFGPGTRLLVL.

The J gene is TRBJ2-1, the V gene TRBV6-1, with a weak D call TRBD2 (5 bases). V lost 7 bases and J lost 4, with 14 bases in between. Germline assignment: CDR1 MNHNS and CDR2 SASEGT. This CDR3 contains 14 residues. CDR3 region: CASTPGNPYNEQFF. CDR3 DNA: TGTGCCAGCACACCGGGGAACCCATACAATGAGCAGTTCTTC.

V and J are TRBV28 and TRBJ2-3; weak D call: TRBD1 (5 bases). The germline V and J ends were trimmed by 2 bases and 2 bases, with 11 bases remaining between them. The CDR3 consists of 15 residues. Germline V CDR1 and CDR2: MDHEN, SYDVKM. Written as DNA, the CDR3 is TGTGCCAGCAGTTTAGTCAGGGATCCCACAGATACGCAGTATTTT. The encoded protein is CASSLVRDPTDTQYF. The entire variable domain, with the rest obtained from reference TRBV28 and TRBJ2-3, is as follows: DVKVTQSSRYLVKRTGEKVFLECVQDMDHENMFWYRQDPGLGLRLIYFSYDVKMKEKGDIPEGYSVSREKKERFSLILESASTNQTSMYLCASSLVRDPTDTQYFGPGTRLTVL.